These T cell receptor beta chains were read from a single sample in a study of OX40 agonist ivuxolimab in advanced cancers. Here immunoSEQ multiplex PCR was the method, and the copy in TCRdb shows in-frame clones only, minus some. The sample records 22,000 or so clones, roughly nine tenths being singletons. The material sequenced was CD4+ or CD8+ T cells sorted from blood, taken in a trial of the OX40 agonist ivuxolimab. These receptors came from an adult with an advanced solid tumor such as melanoma, head and neck, liver or kidney cancer. Each CDR3 is given with its conserved first and last residue. The D gene is left open where the match is weak. Clone size is given for some rows only: seen once, a few or many times, or a class if the clone is expanded.

v_call: TRBV4-1
j_call: TRBJ2-5
clone_size: .
d_call: .
cdr3_nt: TGCGCCAGCAGCCAAGATGGGGTCTCCCCTTACCAAGAGACCCAGTACTTC
cdr3_aa: CASSQDGVSPYQETQYF

v_call: TRBV7-8
j_call: TRBJ2-2
clone_size: .
d_call: .
cdr3_nt: TGTGCTAGCAGCTTAGGGGAGAGCACCGGGGAGCTGTTTTTT
cdr3_aa: CASSLGESTGELFF

v_call: TRBV4-1
j_call: TRBJ2-7
clone_size: .
d_call: TRBD2
cdr3_nt: TGCGCCAGCAGCCAAGAATTAGCGGGAGACGAGCAGTACTTC
cdr3_aa: CASSQELAGDEQYF

v_call: TRBV13
j_call: TRBJ2-1
clone_size: once
d_call: TRBD1
cdr3_nt: TGTGCCAGCAGCTTAGGGGGACAGGCTAGTAATGAGCAGTTCTTC
cdr3_aa: CASSLGGQASNEQFF

v_call: TRBV4-2
j_call: TRBJ1-5
clone_size: few
d_call: TRBD1
cdr3_nt: TGTGCCAGCAGCCGGGACAGGGGATTCGAGCCCCAGCATTTT
cdr3_aa: CASSRDRGFEPQHF

v_call: TRBV29-1
j_call: TRBJ2-1
clone_size: .
d_call: TRBD1
cdr3_nt: TGCAGCGTTGATCGGACAGGGGACTACAATGAGCAGTTCTTC
cdr3_aa: CSVDRTGDYNEQFF

v_call: TRBV4-2
j_call: TRBJ2-3
clone_size: .
d_call: TRBD2
cdr3_nt: TGTGCCAGCAGCCAAGTGGCAGGGCCTAGCGGGGGGACTAGCACAGATACGCAGTATTTT
cdr3_aa: CASSQVAGPSGGTSTDTQYF

v_call: TRBV10-3
j_call: TRBJ1-2
clone_size: .
d_call: .
cdr3_nt: TGTGCCATCGTTGGGGACACCTGGAAAGGGGGCTACACCTTC
cdr3_aa: CAIVGDTWKGGYTF

v_call: TRBV11-3
j_call: TRBJ2-1
clone_size: once
d_call: .
cdr3_nt: TGTGCCAGCAGTAGCTCGGCGGGTTCCTACAATGAGCAGTTCTTC
cdr3_aa: CASSSSAGSYNEQFF

v_call: TRBV4-3
j_call: TRBJ1-1
clone_size: .
d_call: .
cdr3_nt: TGCGCCAGCAGCCAAGGGGTTAGGGACACTGAAGCTTTCTTT
cdr3_aa: CASSQGVRDTEAFF

v_call: TRBV6-1
j_call: TRBJ2-3
clone_size: .
d_call: .
cdr3_nt: TGTGCCAGCAGTGAGGGGACTGTCTCTAGCACAGATACGCAGTATTTT
cdr3_aa: CASSEGTVSSTDTQYF

v_call: TRBV6-5
j_call: TRBJ2-3
clone_size: .
d_call: TRBD2
cdr3_nt: TGTGCCAGCAGTTACGGAGGCGGGGGGGTGGATACGCAGTATTTT
cdr3_aa: CASSYGGGGVDTQYF

v_call: TRBV5-6
j_call: TRBJ1-3
clone_size: .
d_call: .
cdr3_nt: TGTGCCAGCAGCTTGCCTGGTTTGAGCTCTGGAAACACCATATATTTT
cdr3_aa: CASSLPGLSSGNTIYF

v_call: TRBV7-9
j_call: TRBJ2-3
clone_size: .
d_call: TRBD1
cdr3_nt: TGTGCCAGCAGCTTAGGAGAGGGGGCGTCAGATACGCAGTATTTT
cdr3_aa: CASSLGEGASDTQYF

v_call: TRBV27
j_call: TRBJ2-1
clone_size: .
d_call: TRBD1
cdr3_nt: TGTGCCAGCACCACTGGGACAGGACGCGAGCAGTTCTTC
cdr3_aa: CASTTGTGREQFF

v_call: TRBV29-1
j_call: TRBJ1-5
clone_size: once
d_call: .
cdr3_nt: TGCAGCGTTGAGGAATCAGCCCAGCATTTT
cdr3_aa: CSVEESAQHF

v_call: TRBV7-3
j_call: TRBJ2-3
clone_size: once
d_call: .
cdr3_nt: TGTGCCAGCAGCCCGGACCCGAGCACAGATACGCAGTATTTT
cdr3_aa: CASSPDPSTDTQYF

v_call: TRBV27
j_call: TRBJ2-7
clone_size: .
d_call: .
cdr3_nt: TGTGCCAGCAGCCCGTCGCGGGACTTCTCCTACGAGCAGTACTTC
cdr3_aa: CASSPSRDFSYEQYF

v_call: TRBV15
j_call: TRBJ1-1
clone_size: .
d_call: .
cdr3_nt: TGTGCCACCAGCAGAGACAGGGCTTTGAACACTGAAGCTTTCTTT
cdr3_aa: CATSRDRALNTEAFF

v_call: TRBV5-1
j_call: TRBJ2-7
clone_size: .
d_call: .
cdr3_nt: TGCGCCAGCAGCTTTGGGGGCTACGAGCAGTACTTC
cdr3_aa: CASSFGGYEQYF

v_call: TRBV7-3
j_call: TRBJ1-6
clone_size: .
d_call: .
cdr3_nt: TGTGCCAGCAGCGAAACCGGGAATTCACCCCTCCACTTT
cdr3_aa: CASSETGNSPLHF

v_call: TRBV5-4
j_call: TRBJ2-7
clone_size: .
d_call: .
cdr3_nt: TGTGCCAGCAGCCCAGATAGAGGGGCTGGTGAGCAGTACTTC
cdr3_aa: CASSPDRGAGEQYF

v_call: TRBV2
j_call: TRBJ2-1
clone_size: .
d_call: TRBD2
cdr3_nt: TGTGCCGGGAGACTAGCGGTATACAATGAGCAGTTCTTC
cdr3_aa: CAGRLAVYNEQFF

v_call: TRBV5-4
j_call: TRBJ2-5
clone_size: .
d_call: .
cdr3_nt: TGTGCCAGCAGCCTGGAGGGGGAAGAGACCCAGTACTTC
cdr3_aa: CASSLEGEETQYF

v_call: TRBV6-5
j_call: TRBJ2-7
clone_size: once
d_call: TRBD2
cdr3_nt: TGTGCCAGCAGCCCGACTAGCGGGGACGAGCAGTACTTC
cdr3_aa: CASSPTSGDEQYF

v_call: TRBV7-2
j_call: TRBJ2-7
clone_size: .
d_call: .
cdr3_nt: TGTGCCAGCAGCTTACGGCTAGCCTACGAGCAGTACTTC
cdr3_aa: CASSLRLAYEQYF

v_call: TRBV6-5
j_call: TRBJ1-2
clone_size: .
d_call: .
cdr3_nt: TGTGCCAGCAGTTACGAGCGGGGCCGGGGCTATGGCTACACCTTC
cdr3_aa: CASSYERGRGYGYTF

v_call: TRBV5-1
j_call: TRBJ2-1
clone_size: .
d_call: TRBD2
cdr3_nt: TGCGCCAGCAGCTCCCCCCGGGGAGCGGGAGTCAGGAGGAGCTCCTACAATGAGCAGTTCTTC
cdr3_aa: CASSSPRGAGVRRSSYNEQFF

v_call: TRBV19
j_call: TRBJ1-4
clone_size: .
d_call: .
cdr3_nt: TGTGCCAGTAGTATTTCAGCGAAGGAAAAACTGTTTTTT
cdr3_aa: CASSISAKEKLFF

v_call: TRBV19
j_call: TRBJ2-1
clone_size: .
d_call: TRBD2
cdr3_nt: TGTGCCAGTTGGGGACTAGCGGGAAGGTACAATGAGCAGTTCTTC
cdr3_aa: CASWGLAGRYNEQFF

v_call: TRBV27
j_call: TRBJ1-2
clone_size: medium-sized
d_call: .
cdr3_nt: TGTGCCAGCAGTTTATCAACGGGCGCCAGTGATGGCTACACCTTC
cdr3_aa: CASSLSTGASDGYTF

v_call: TRBV7-9
j_call: TRBJ2-1
clone_size: .
d_call: TRBD2
cdr3_nt: TGTGCCAGCAGCCCCTATATTCGGCTAGCGGGAGCCTCAGACAATGAGCAGTTCTTC
cdr3_aa: CASSPYIRLAGASDNEQFF

v_call: TRBV27
j_call: TRBJ2-7
clone_size: .
d_call: .
cdr3_nt: TGTGCCAGCAGTCTACAGGGTCCCCACGAGCAGTACTTC
cdr3_aa: CASSLQGPHEQYF

v_call: TRBV7-9
j_call: TRBJ1-4
clone_size: .
d_call: .
cdr3_nt: TGTGCCAGCAGCCTCGGCCCGAGGAACGAAGAAAAACTGTTTTTT
cdr3_aa: CASSLGPRNEEKLFF

v_call: TRBV9
j_call: TRBJ2-3
clone_size: .
d_call: .
cdr3_nt: TGTGCCAGCAGCCCGGGGGGCCTCACAGATACGCAGTATTTT
cdr3_aa: CASSPGGLTDTQYF

v_call: TRBV7-9
j_call: TRBJ2-4
clone_size: .
d_call: .
cdr3_nt: TGTGCCAGCAGCCCAACGGGACGAAAGGACATTCAGTACTTC
cdr3_aa: CASSPTGRKDIQYF

v_call: TRBV7-9
j_call: TRBJ2-7
clone_size: .
d_call: TRBD1
cdr3_nt: TGTGCCAGCAGCTCCCGGACAGGGGGCTGGTACGAGCAGTACTTC
cdr3_aa: CASSSRTGGWYEQYF

v_call: TRBV4-3
j_call: TRBJ2-2
clone_size: .
d_call: .
cdr3_nt: TGCGCCAGCAGCCAAGATACAAGGCCCTGGGAGCTGTTTTTT
cdr3_aa: CASSQDTRPWELFF

v_call: TRBV6-1
j_call: TRBJ1-5
clone_size: .
d_call: .
cdr3_nt: TGTGCCAGCATCCGGGGGGGTGGCAATCAGCCCCAGCATTTT
cdr3_aa: CASIRGGGNQPQHF

v_call: TRBV6-5
j_call: TRBJ2-1
clone_size: .
d_call: .
cdr3_nt: TGTGCCAGCAGCATGACCCTGGACAATGAGCAGTTCTTC
cdr3_aa: CASSMTLDNEQFF

v_call: TRBV29-1
j_call: TRBJ2-7
clone_size: once
d_call: .
cdr3_nt: TGCAGCGTTATCGAGGGTAAGATGACCAACGAGCAGTACTTC
cdr3_aa: CSVIEGKMTNEQYF

v_call: TRBV11-2
j_call: TRBJ2-7
clone_size: .
d_call: TRBD2
cdr3_nt: TGTGCCAGCAGTATAGCGGGGCCCTACGAGCAGTACTTC
cdr3_aa: CASSIAGPYEQYF

v_call: TRBV5-5
j_call: TRBJ1-5
clone_size: .
d_call: .
cdr3_nt: TGTGCCAGCAGCTTGTGGCAGAGCAATCAGCCCCAGCATTTT
cdr3_aa: CASSLWQSNQPQHF

v_call: TRBV29-1
j_call: TRBJ2-7
clone_size: .
d_call: .
cdr3_nt: TGCAGCGTTACCGAAAGCTCCTACGAGCAGTACTTC
cdr3_aa: CSVTESSYEQYF

v_call: TRBV7-9
j_call: TRBJ2-7
clone_size: .
d_call: .
cdr3_nt: TGTGCCAGCAGATCGGGACCGACCTACGAGCAGTACTTC
cdr3_aa: CASRSGPTYEQYF

v_call: TRBV28
j_call: TRBJ2-7
clone_size: .
d_call: TRBD2
cdr3_nt: TGTGCCAGCAGTTTACAAGCGGGGGGGCTTGTGTACGAGCAGTACTTC
cdr3_aa: CASSLQAGGLVYEQYF